This T cell receptor (beta chain) was captured by sequencing in a study of blood T cell repertoires in COVID-19. This CDR3 comprises 14 residues. The V and J ends lost 6 bases and 2 bases respectively, with 11 bases between them. From germline, CDR1 is MNHEY and CDR2 SVGEGT. Generated by immunoSEQ multiplex PCR, the TCRdb table keeps only in-frame clones and is missing some. The sample comprises about 57,000 clones, less than 80% of which are singletons, and 32% rests with the top ten. Material: peripheral blood. V and J are TRBV6-2 or TRBV6-3 and TRBJ2-4, with D maybe TRBD1 (6 bases). The sequence was obtained from a human donor in a cohort sampled during active COVID-19. The CDR3 DNA reads as TGTGCCAGCAGCCAAGGGGGATCCAAAAACATTCAGTACTTC. It encodes CASSQGGSKNIQYF.